One sample yielded the 13 T cell receptor beta chains listed below, sequenced in a study of blood T cells in healthy people across ages. The authors ran a second PCR of 7 to 11 cycles using a sample-barcoded 5' primer and a J-beta primer mix. TCRdb called the 5' RACE reads again in MiXCR, with one record for every CDR3 protein. The data hold approximately 1,000,000 distinct CDR3 sequences, with 45% observed a single time. The sequenced sample consisted of blood. The source is a woman aged 60-75 years in good health.

Comments on this clonotype: The junction and the germline gene differ at one end; a read error may be behind it. This chain connects TRBV6-6 to TRBJ2-1, with 9 bases fitting TRBD1. Germline assignment: CDR1 MNHNY and CDR2 SVGAGI (reference sequence). The CDR3 is 16 residues long. CDR3 nucleotides: TGCGCCAGCAGTCTACGACCGGGACAGGGACTAAATGAGCAGTTCTTC. It specifies CASSLRPGQGLNEQFF.

The chain joins TRBV15 to TRBJ2-7; D may be TRBD2 (5 bases). The ends were cut back, 0 bases at V and 6 bases at J, with 9 bases in the middle. This CDR3 is 13 amino acids long. CDR1 and CDR2 (germline): LNHNV, YYDKDF (reference sequence). The CDR3 loop reads CATSRDLAGEQYF. The DNA for the CDR3 is TGTGCCACCAGCAGAGATCTAGCCGGCGAGCAGTACTTC.

This clonotype was seen just once. The rearrangement joins TRBV6-5 to TRBJ2-3, with unresolved D. The germline V and J ends were trimmed by 0 bases and 2 bases, with 18 bases remaining between them. The CDR3 is made up of 18 amino acids. Germline CDR1 MNHEY, CDR2 SVGAGI. Written as DNA, the CDR3 is TGTGCCAGCAGTTACTCGCGTTTAACCCATCGACCCACAGATACGCAGTATTTT. Translated, it gives CASSYSRLTHRPTDTQYF.

CDR3 DNA: TGTGCCAGCAGTTGTGCACCCGGGACAGGGACTGGTGGGTCCTACAATGAGCAGTTCTTC. This encodes CASSCAPGTGTGGSYNEQFF. The chain links TRBV28 to TRBJ2-1; 9 positions match TRBD1. Germline-derived CDR1 and CDR2 are MDHEN and SYDVKM. V shed 4 bases and J 1 base; nucleotides not matched to a gene: 17. CDR3 length: 20 residues.

The table lists this clonotype with a count of one. Its ends do not fully match the called genes, so a read error is possible. The V call is TRBV25-1, the J call TRBJ2-7; no clear D. This CDR3 region has 12 residues. Germline V CDR1 and CDR2: MGHDK, SYGVNS. The CDR3: CACSDYPYEQYF. The DNA for the CDR3 is TGTGCCTGCAGTGATTACCCCTACGAGCAGTACTTC.

In this sample, this clonotype turned up a few times. This chain joins TRBV9 and TRBJ2-3, with TRBD2 matching 9 bases. V shed 1 base and J 3 bases; nucleotides not matched to a gene: 6. Per the germline V gene, CDR1 is SGDLS and CDR2 is YYNGEE. The CDR3 sequence is 16 residues long. CDR3 amino acids: CASSVRAGGVTDTQYF. In DNA, the CDR3 is TGTGCCAGCAGCGTACGAGCGGGAGGTGTTACAGATACGCAGTATTTT.

As for this clonotype: Its ends do not fully match the called genes, so a read error is possible. V and J are TRBV20-1 and TRBJ2-1, with TRBD2 identical over 9 bases. The CDR3 totals 17 residues. Germline CDR1 and CDR2: DFQATT and SNEGSKA (reference sequence). The CDR3 protein is CSARGGSGSSSYNELFF. CDR3 nucleotides: TGCAGTGCTAGGGGTGGTAGCGGGAGTAGCTCCTACAATGAGCTGTTCTTC.

This clonotype was recorded once. The V gene is TRBV25-1, the J gene TRBJ1-1; D not resolved. Trimming removed 7 bases from V and 4 bases from J, with 10 bases in between. CDR1 MGHDK and CDR2 SYGVNS come from the germline V gene. The CDR3 runs to 12 residues. CDR3 nucleotide sequence: TGTGCCAGCATAGGAGGGCCCACTGAAGCTTTCTTT. This gives the protein CASIGGPTEAFF.

With respect to this clonotype: The junction and the germline gene differ at one end; a read error may be behind it. V and J are TRBV14 and TRBJ2-7; D gene uncertain. CDR1 is SGHDN, CDR2 FVKESK, per germline. The CDR3 length is 14 residues. The CDR3 here is CASIRKRLVYGQYF. The CDR3 nucleotides are TGTGCCAGCATAAGGAAGCGTCTGGTCTACGGGCAGTACTTC.

A few counts support this clonotype. The chain carries TRBV9 and TRBJ2-6; 9 bases map to TRBD1. V lost 3 bases and J lost 1; bases outside the gene matches: 5. CDR3 length: 17 amino acids. Germline lookup yields CDR1 SGDLS and CDR2 YYNGEE. The CDR3 DNA is TGTGCCAGCAGCGGGGGACAGGGTGTGTCTGGGGCCAACGTCCTGACTTTC. Translated: CASSGGQGVSGANVLTF.

A few counts support this clonotype. The gene calls are TRBV10-3 and TRBJ2-3; 14 nucleotides line up with TRBD2. The CDR3 spans 18 residues. Unmatched junction bases numbered 13, after V lost 4 bases and J lost 7 bases. Germline values: CDR1 ENHRY, CDR2 SYGVKD. In nucleotides, the CDR3 is TGTGCCATCAGTGGAGGTCGGGGCGGGACTAGCGGGAGAAATACGCAGTATTTT. This translates into CAISGGRGGTSGRNTQYF.

This chain links TRBV6-2 or TRBV6-3 with TRBJ2-7; no clear D. V gave up 2 bases and J gave up 7 bases, with 18 bases separating them. The germline CDR1 and CDR2 sequences are MNHEY and SVGEGT. This CDR3 is built from 15 residues. CDR3 sequence: CASSYDGSGRMEQYF. The CDR3 nucleotides are TGTGCCAGCAGTTACGACGGCTCAGGTCGAATGGAGCAGTACTTC.

The rearrangement uses TRBV7-2 and TRBJ1-1, with D perhaps matching TRBD1 (5 bases). Trimming pared 3 bases from V and 4 bases from J, leaving 18 bases between. This CDR3 is built from 16 residues. Per the germline V gene, CDR1 is SGHTA and CDR2 is FQGNSA. The CDR3 spells CASSFRRGSLGTEAFF. The CDR3 nucleotides are TGTGCCAGCAGCTTTCGAAGGGGAAGTCTTGGCACTGAAGCTTTCTTT.